This TCR beta chain came from a study of T cells in Graves' hyperthyroidism and ophthalmopathy. The TCR beta CDR3 regions underwent amplification using RNA transcripts as the source. An initial round of RT-PCR targeting the TCR CDR3 relied on the HTBI primer set. One entry per CDR3 protein, called by TCRdb with MiXCR from the multiplex PCR reads. Of some 510,000 distinct CDR3 sequences in the sample, roughly 20% were seen once. Graves' hyperthyroidism without ophthalmopathy progression within 18 months was termed stable. Researchers barred patients who had uncontrolled infection, other autoimmune disease, pregnancy or lactation. Every diagnosis used clinical symptoms, serum thyroxine and TRAb, thyroid ultrasound and orbital computed tomography. This clonotype turned up a few times. Trimming took 0 bases from V and 4 from J, leaving 9 bases between them. The CDR3 length is 14 residues. Germline CDR1 SEHNR, CDR2 FQNEAQ (reference sequence).

This sequence originates from a man younger than 35 with Graves' hyperthyroidism. The chain is built from TRBV7-9 and TRBJ1-1; D remains ambiguous. The sample taken for sequencing was blood. CDR3 loop: CASSLAGSPTEAFF. The CDR3, as DNA: TGTGCCAGCAGCTTAGCAGGATCGCCCACTGAAGCTTTCTTT.